Shown below are 21 T cell receptor beta chains from a single sample sequenced in a study of cytomegalovirus exposure and HLA in healthy donors. This PCR relied on a set of 60 Vbeta primers and 13 Jbeta primers. Assay used: immunoSEQ multiplex PCR; TCRdb lists only in-frame clones, some missing. This table has under 150,000 clones, approximately 83% appearing once. Input material: PBMCs. The receptor set was obtained from a woman between 18 and 30 years old in good health and CMV-seronegative.

This clone was counted between two and nine times. The chain joins TRBV6-4 to TRBJ2-3; unclear D gene. The CDR3 is 15 residues long. Germline V gives CDR1 MRHNA, CDR2 SNTAGT. V was pared by 4 bases and J by 0 bases, with 11 bases between. The CDR3 is CASSAVSASTDTQYF. The CDR3 DNA is TGTGCCAGCAGTGCAGTGTCCGCTAGCACAGATACGCAGTATTTT.

The rearrangement uses TRBV18 and TRBJ2-7; D is perhaps TRBD1 (5 bases). Per germline, CDR1 KGHSH and CDR2 LQKENI. CDR3 length: 14 amino acids. V was clipped by 4 bases and J by 2 bases, with 12 bases between them. CDR3 amino acids: CASSHDSTAYEQYF. CDR3 sequence (DNA): TGTGCCAGCTCACACGACAGTACCGCCTACGAGCAGTACTTC.

CDR3 bases: TGTGCCAATCTACCGGGGCCGGGACTTGAAGCTTTCTTT. Protein product: CANLPGPGLEAFF. This chain connects TRBV5-4 to TRBJ1-1; maybe TRBD1 (5 bases). Trimming shortened V by 9 bases and J by 7 bases, and 19 bases separated the two germline ends. Germline-derived CDR1 and CDR2 are SGHNT and YYREEE (reference sequence). The CDR3 contains 13 residues.

The chain recombines TRBV28 with TRBJ2-1; 7 bases line up with TRBD1. The germline gives CDR1 MDHEN, CDR2 SYDVKM. After removal of 6 bases from V and 0 bases from J, the junction contained 8 bases not matched to a gene. This CDR3 has 16 amino acids. The CDR3 loop is CASSLLTGSSYNEQFF. The CDR3 region has the DNA TGTGCCAGCAGCCTCTTGACAGGGAGCTCCTACAATGAGCAGTTCTTC.

The J gene is TRBJ2-2, the V gene TRBV7-8, with a weak D call TRBD2 (7 bases). Germline V lookup: CDR1 SGHVS, CDR2 FQNEAQ. The CDR3 is made up of 15 amino acids. Trimming left V 8 bases short and J 0 bases short, with 13 bases between. CDR3 region: CASPGGGANTGELFF. The CDR3 nucleotides read TGTGCCAGCCCCGGCGGGGGCGCGAACACCGGGGAGCTGTTTTTT.

This chain connects TRBV29-1 to TRBJ2-5, with 8 positions matching TRBD2. The DNA end favors TRBJ2-7, so the J call may be wrong. The germline V gene encodes CDR1 SQVTM and CDR2 ANQGSEA. This CDR3 is built from 13 residues. The CDR3 DNA reads TGCAGCGGGGGGACTAGAGCTACCAACGAGCAGTACTTC. As protein: CSGGTRATNEQYF.

This clone appeared a few times. V is TRBV7-9 and J is TRBJ1-4; TRBD1 is a possible D gene (6 bases). Trimming removed 3 bases at V and 8 bases at J, with 13 bases between. The V gene's germline CDR1 is SEHNR and CDR2 FQNEAQ (reference sequence). The CDR3 is 14 residues long. CDR3 bases: TGTGCCAGCAGCTTGGGGGGGCTACGGGAAAAACTGTTTTTT. Its protein is CASSLGGLREKLFF.

J is TRBJ1-5 and V is TRBV27; unclear D gene. The V and J ends lost 2 bases and 4 bases respectively, with 9 bases between them. The CDR3 contains 14 residues. The germline V gene has CDR1 MNHEY and CDR2 SMNVEV (reference sequence). The CDR3 coding sequence is TGTGCCAGCAGTTTACAGTCCCCTAATCAGCCCCAGCATTTT. This sequence encodes CASSLQSPNQPQHF.

V usage is TRBV2 and J usage is TRBJ2-3; 13 nucleotides line up with TRBD2. Trimming cost V 8 bases and J 6 bases; bases outside gene matches: 5. The germline gives CDR1 SNHLY, CDR2 FYNNEI. This CDR3 is built from 14 residues. The CDR3 reads CASATSGRPDTQYF. The DNA of the CDR3 is TGTGCCAGCGCGACTAGCGGGAGGCCTGATACGCAGTATTTT.

The CDR3 DNA reads as TGTGCCAGCGGGGGAGGCAGGGCCAATGAGCAGTTCTTC. Amino acids: CASGGGRANEQFF. The chain links TRBV28 to TRBJ2-1; possible D gene TRBD2, 6 bases. The V gene's germline CDR1 is MDHEN and CDR2 SYDVKM. The ends were cut back, 8 bases at V and 6 bases at J, with 14 bases in the middle. The CDR3 sequence is 13 residues long.

The rearrangement joins TRBV30 to TRBJ1-1; possibly TRBD1 for D (6 bases). This CDR3 has 14 residues. The germline V gene has CDR1 GTSNPN and CDR2 SVGIG (reference sequence). The V end was cut by 4 bases, the J end by 1 base, with 13 bases between. CDR3 sequence reads: CAWIPRGGNTEAFF. CDR3 coding DNA: TGTGCCTGGATCCCGAGGGGGGGGAACACTGAAGCTTTCTTT.

The chain carries TRBV7-2 and TRBJ2-1; D uncertain. The CDR3 length is 15 residues. Germline V gene lookup returns CDR1 SGHTA and CDR2 FQGNSA. Trimming cost V 1 base and J 1 base, with 8 bases left between them. The CDR3 bases are TGTGCCAGCAGCTTAGTCGCGGTTTCCTACAATGAGCAGTTCTTC. Encoded protein: CASSLVAVSYNEQFF.

The gene calls are TRBV5-1 and TRBJ1-6; no clear D gene. The V gene lost 1 base and the J gene lost 7 bases, with 9 bases spanning the gap. The CDR3 consists of 14 residues. Germline CDR1 is SGHRS and CDR2 is YFSETQ. Here the CDR3 reads CASSLNSRNSPLHF. The CDR3 DNA sequence: TGCGCCAGCAGCTTGAACAGTCGGAATTCACCCCTCCACTTT.

This chain joins TRBV11-3 and TRBJ2-1; D remains ambiguous. This CDR3 contains 14 residues. In germline, CDR1 is SGHNT, CDR2 YENEEA. Trimming shortened V by 8 bases and J by 5 bases, and 16 bases separated the two germline ends. CDR3 amino acids: CASGAGFENNEQFF. In nucleotides, the CDR3 is TGTGCCAGCGGAGCTGGCTTTGAAAACAATGAGCAGTTCTTC. Using reference TRBV11-3 and TRBJ2-1 for the parts outside the CDR3, the full variable domain is EAGVVQSPRYKIIEKKQPVAFWCNPISGHNTLYWYLQNLGQGPELLIRYENEEAVDDSQLPKDRFSAERLKGVDSTLKIQPAELGDSAVYLCASGAGFENNEQFFGPGTRLTVL.

This clone was seen only a few times. The chain couples TRBV28 to TRBJ1-2; 7 bases agree with TRBD1. CDR3 length: 12 residues. Unmatched junction bases numbered 2, after V lost 6 bases and J lost 4 bases. Germline V gene sequence: CDR1 MDHEN, CDR2 SYDVKM. The DNA for the CDR3 is TGTGCCAGCAGCACAGGGGTCTATGGCTACACCTTC. Amino acids: CASSTGVYGYTF.

V gene TRBV29-1 combines with J gene TRBJ2-2; weak D call: TRBD1 (6 bases). The CDR3 has 14 amino acids. V was clipped by 6 bases and J by 3 bases, with 14 bases between them. Germline CDR1 SQVTM, CDR2 ANQGSEA. CDR3 sequence reads: CSVLPQGDTGELFF. The CDR3 coding sequence is TGCAGCGTGCTCCCACAGGGAGACACCGGGGAGCTGTTTTTT.

The V call is TRBV12-1, the J call TRBJ2-7; TRBD2 reflects the table's D call only, with no check against the DNA. TRBV12-1 is tagged as a pseudogene. CDR3 length equals 13 residues. The DNA of the CDR3 is TGTGCCAGCACCACCGGGACTACCTACGAGCAGTACTTC. Translation gives CASTTGTTYEQYF.

V and J are TRBV6-1 and TRBJ2-3; D is ambiguous. The CDR3 has 14 amino acids. Trimming left V 4 bases short and J 4 bases short, with 12 bases between. Germline-derived CDR1 and CDR2 are MNHNS and SASEGT. CDR3 bases: TGTGCCAGCAGTGTCATAACAGACGCAGATACGCAGTATTTT. Protein sequence: CASSVITDADTQYF.

The CDR3 DNA reads as TGCAGCGTTAAGACAGGGGCCCGCACAGATACGCAGTATTTT. It translates to CSVKTGARTDTQYF. The chain has TRBV29-1 and TRBJ2-3; 8 nucleotides align to TRBD1. Germline-derived CDR1 and CDR2 are SQVTM and ANQGSEA. CDR3 length equals 14 residues. The junction had 5 bases not matched to a gene; V was cut back by 5 bases and J by 1 base.

This clone was counted a few times. The chain employs TRBV19 and TRBJ1-1; D is perhaps TRBD1 (6 bases). The CDR3 contains 17 residues. Germline V lookup: CDR1 LNHDA, CDR2 SQIVND (reference sequence). V was trimmed by 1 base and J by 0 bases, leaving 15 bases between them. The CDR3 nucleotides read TGTGCCAGTAGTATAGGAACAGGGCGGACCATGAACACTGAAGCTTTCTTT. Translated: CASSIGTGRTMNTEAFF.

The rearrangement links TRBV29-1 to TRBJ1-2; D remains ambiguous. Germline assignment: CDR1 SQVTM and CDR2 ANQGSEA. Trimming stripped 1 base from V and 4 bases from J, with 10 bases between. The CDR3 contains 13 residues. Written as DNA, the CDR3 is TGCAGCGTTGAAGGGGAGCGTCCCTATGGCTACACCTTC. This codes for CSVEGERPYGYTF. Complete variable domain (other parts from reference TRBV29-1 and TRBJ1-2): SAVISQKPSRDICQRGTSLTIQCQVDSQVTMMFWYRQQPGQSLTLIATANQGSEATYESGFVIDKFPISRPNLTFSTLTVSNMSPEDSSIYLCSVEGERPYGYTFGSGTRLTVV.